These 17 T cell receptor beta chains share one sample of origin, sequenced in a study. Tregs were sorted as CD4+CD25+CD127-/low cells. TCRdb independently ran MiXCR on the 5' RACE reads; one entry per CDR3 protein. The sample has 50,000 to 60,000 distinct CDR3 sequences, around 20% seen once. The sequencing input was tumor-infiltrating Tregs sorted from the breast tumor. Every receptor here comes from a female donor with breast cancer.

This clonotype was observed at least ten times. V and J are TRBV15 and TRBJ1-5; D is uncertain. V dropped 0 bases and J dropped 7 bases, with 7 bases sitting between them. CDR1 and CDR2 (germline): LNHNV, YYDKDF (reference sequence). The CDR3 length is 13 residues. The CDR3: CATSRDKGQPQHF. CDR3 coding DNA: TGTGCCACCAGCAGAGATAAGGGACAGCCCCAGCATTTT.

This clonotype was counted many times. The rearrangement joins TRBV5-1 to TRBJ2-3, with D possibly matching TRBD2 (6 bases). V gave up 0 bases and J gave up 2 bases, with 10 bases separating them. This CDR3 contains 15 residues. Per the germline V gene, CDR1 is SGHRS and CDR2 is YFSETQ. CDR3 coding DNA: TGCGCCAGCAGCTTGGTGGGGAGGACCACAGATACGCAGTATTTT. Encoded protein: CASSLVGRTTDTQYF.

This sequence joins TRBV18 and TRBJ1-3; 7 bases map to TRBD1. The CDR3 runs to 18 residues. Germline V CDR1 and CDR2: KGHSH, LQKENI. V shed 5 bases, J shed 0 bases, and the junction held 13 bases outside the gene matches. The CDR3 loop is CASSSGGQTQTSGNTIYF. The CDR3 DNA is TGTGCCAGCTCATCGGGGGGACAGACCCAGACCTCTGGAAACACCATATATTTT.

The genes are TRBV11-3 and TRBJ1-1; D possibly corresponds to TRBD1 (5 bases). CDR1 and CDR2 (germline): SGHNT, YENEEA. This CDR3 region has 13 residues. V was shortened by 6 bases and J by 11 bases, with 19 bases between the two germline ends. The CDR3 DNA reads TGTGCCAGCAGTTCGGGACTCCTGGGGGAGGCTTTCTTT. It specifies CASSSGLLGEAFF.

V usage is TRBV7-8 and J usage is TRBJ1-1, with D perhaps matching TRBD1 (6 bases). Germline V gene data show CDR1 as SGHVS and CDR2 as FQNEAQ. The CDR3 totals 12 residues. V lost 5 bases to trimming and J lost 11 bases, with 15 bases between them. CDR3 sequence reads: CASSPVTGQAFF. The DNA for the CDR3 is TGTGCCAGCAGCCCGGTGACAGGTCAGGCTTTCTTT.

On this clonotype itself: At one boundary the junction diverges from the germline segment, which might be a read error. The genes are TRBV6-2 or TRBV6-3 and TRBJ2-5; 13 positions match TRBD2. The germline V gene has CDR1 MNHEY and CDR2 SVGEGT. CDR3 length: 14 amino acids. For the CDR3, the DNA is TGTGCCAACAGTACACTAGCGGGAGGGGAGACCCAGTACTTC. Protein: CANSTLAGGETQYF.

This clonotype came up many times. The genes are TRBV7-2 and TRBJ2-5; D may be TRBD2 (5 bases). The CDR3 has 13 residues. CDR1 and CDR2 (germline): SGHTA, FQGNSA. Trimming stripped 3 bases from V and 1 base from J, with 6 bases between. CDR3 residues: CASSFGVQETQYF. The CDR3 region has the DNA TGTGCCAGCAGCTTCGGGGTCCAAGAGACCCAGTACTTC.

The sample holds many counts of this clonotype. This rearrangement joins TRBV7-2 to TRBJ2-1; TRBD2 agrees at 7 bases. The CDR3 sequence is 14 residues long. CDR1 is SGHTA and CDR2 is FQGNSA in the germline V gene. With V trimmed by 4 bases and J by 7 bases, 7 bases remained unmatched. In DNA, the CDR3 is TGTGCCAGCAGCTCCTCGACTAGCTGGAATGAGCAGTTCTTC. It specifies CASSSSTSWNEQFF.

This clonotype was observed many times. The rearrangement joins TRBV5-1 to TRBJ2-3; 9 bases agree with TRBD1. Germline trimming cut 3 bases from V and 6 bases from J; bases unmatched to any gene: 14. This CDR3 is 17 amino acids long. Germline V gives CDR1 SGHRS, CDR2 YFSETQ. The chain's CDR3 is CASSSYPGQGRGDTQYF. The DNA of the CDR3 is TGCGCCAGCAGCTCCTACCCGGGACAGGGAAGAGGGGATACGCAGTATTTT. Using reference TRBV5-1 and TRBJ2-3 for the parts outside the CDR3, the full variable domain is KAGVTQTPRYLIKTRGQQVTLSCSPISGHRSVSWYQQTPGQGLQFLFEYFSETQRNKGNFPGRFSGRQFSNSRSEMNVSTLELGDSALYLCASSSYPGQGRGDTQYFGPGTRLTVL.

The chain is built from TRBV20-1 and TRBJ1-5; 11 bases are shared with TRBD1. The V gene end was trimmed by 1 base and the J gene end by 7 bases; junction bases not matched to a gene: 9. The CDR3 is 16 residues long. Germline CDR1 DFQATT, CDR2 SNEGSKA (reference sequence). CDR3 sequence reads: CSARAQGTGGGQPQHF. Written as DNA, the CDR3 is TGCAGTGCTAGAGCCCAGGGGACAGGGGGAGGACAGCCCCAGCATTTT.

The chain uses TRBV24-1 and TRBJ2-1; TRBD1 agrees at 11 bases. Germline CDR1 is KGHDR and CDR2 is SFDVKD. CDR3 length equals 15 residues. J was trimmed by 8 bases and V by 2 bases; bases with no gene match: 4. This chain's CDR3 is CATSDSGTGGYEQFF. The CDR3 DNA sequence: TGTGCCACCAGTGATTCCGGGACAGGGGGTTATGAGCAGTTCTTC.

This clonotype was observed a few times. The CDR3 region has the DNA TGTGCCGGATACTCCGGGACTGTATACAATGAGCAGTTCTTC. Translated: CAGYSGTVYNEQFF. The gene calls are TRBV27 and TRBJ2-1; D is possibly TRBD2 (6 bases). V was shortened by 11 bases and J by 4 bases, with 18 bases between the two germline ends. Germline V lookup: CDR1 MNHEY, CDR2 SMNVEV (reference sequence). The CDR3 is made up of 14 amino acids.

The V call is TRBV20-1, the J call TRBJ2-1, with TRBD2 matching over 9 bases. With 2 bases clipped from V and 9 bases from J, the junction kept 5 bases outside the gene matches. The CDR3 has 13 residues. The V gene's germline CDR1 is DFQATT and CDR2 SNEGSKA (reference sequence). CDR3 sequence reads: CSARRTSDGEQFF. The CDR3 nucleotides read TGCAGTGCTAGACGGACTAGCGATGGTGAGCAGTTCTTC.

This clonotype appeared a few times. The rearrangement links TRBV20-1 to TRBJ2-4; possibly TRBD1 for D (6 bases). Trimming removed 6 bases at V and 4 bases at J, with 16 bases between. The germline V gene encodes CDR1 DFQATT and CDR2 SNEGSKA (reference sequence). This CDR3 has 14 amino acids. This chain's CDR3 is CSAGVGQTKNIQYF. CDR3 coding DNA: TGCAGTGCGGGGGTCGGACAGACTAAAAACATTCAGTACTTC.

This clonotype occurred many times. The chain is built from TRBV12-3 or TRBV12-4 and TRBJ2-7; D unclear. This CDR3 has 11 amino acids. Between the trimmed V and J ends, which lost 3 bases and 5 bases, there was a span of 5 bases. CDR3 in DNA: TGTGCCAGCAGTTTGAGCCACGAGCAGTACTTC. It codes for CASSLSHEQYF.

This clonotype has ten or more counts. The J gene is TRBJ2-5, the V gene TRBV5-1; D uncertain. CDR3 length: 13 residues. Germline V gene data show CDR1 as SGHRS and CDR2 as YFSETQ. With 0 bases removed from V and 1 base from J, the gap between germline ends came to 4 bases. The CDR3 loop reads CASSLATQETQYF. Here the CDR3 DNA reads TGCGCCAGCAGCTTGGCTACCCAAGAGACCCAGTACTTC.

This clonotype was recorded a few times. The CDR3 here is CASSSNPGSDTQYF. The CDR3 DNA reads TGTGCCAGCAGCTCAAATCCAGGATCAGATACGCAGTATTTT. The V gene is TRBV7-3, the J gene TRBJ2-3; D is uncertain. Germline CDR1 and CDR2: SGHTA and FQGTGA. The CDR3 totals 14 residues. V lost 4 bases to trimming and J lost 4 bases, with 12 bases between them.